The entry that follows covers one T cell receptor (beta chain) sequence. The antigen is undetermined. This record comes from a study of cytomegalovirus exposure and HLA in healthy donors. 13 Jbeta primers and 60 Vbeta primers were used for the PCR. Clones were read by immunoSEQ multiplex PCR, and TCRdb kept only the in-frame ones, dropping some. The table has some 200,000 clones, roughly 84% seen once. General observations from the study: It was taken for granted in presence/absence analyses that sequencing depth across donors was roughly uniform. In all likelihood, a cluster of highly shared sequence variants was a sequencing artifact.

The CDR3 totals 14 residues. The V gene lost 5 bases and the J gene lost 2 bases, with 11 bases spanning the gap. Per germline, CDR1 SGHNT and CDR2 YENEEA. The sequenced sample consisted of PBMCs. This TCR was sampled from a woman aged 50 to 65 in good health and CMV-seropositive. The chain links TRBV11-3 to TRBJ2-3; D possibly corresponds to TRBD2 (6 bases). The DNA for the CDR3 is TGTGCCAGCAGCGCGGGACTCTCCACAGATACGCAGTATTTT. The encoded protein is CASSAGLSTDTQYF.